This entry is about one T cell receptor (beta chain). Its antigen remains unidentified. These data originate in a study of T-cell memory formation after mild COVID-19. Regarding the study as a whole: Pre-infection memory carried some responding clones, suggesting that cross-reactive memory joined.

TCR alpha and TCR beta cDNA libraries with sample barcodes and UMIs came from 5'RACE using constant-segment primers. In TCRdb, the 5' RACE reads were re-called with MiXCR into one record per CDR3 protein. The sample includes hundreds of thousands of distinct CDR3 sequences, 28% of them seen just once. The sequenced sample was PBMCs or a T cell subset sorted from them (not recorded which). The TCR comes from an adult woman who had mild COVID-19 (a few samples of this study predate the infection). Cell type and time point are not known.

CDR3 in DNA: TGTGCCAGCAGGACGTGGACAGGGGAAGGCAATCAGCCCCAGCATTTT. It encodes CASRTWTGEGNQPQHF. The genes are TRBV2 and TRBJ1-5, with 9 bases fitting TRBD1. CDR1 is SNHLY and CDR2 is FYNNEI in the germline V gene. The CDR3 contains 16 residues. Germline trimming cut 6 bases from V and 2 bases from J; bases unmatched to any gene: 8.